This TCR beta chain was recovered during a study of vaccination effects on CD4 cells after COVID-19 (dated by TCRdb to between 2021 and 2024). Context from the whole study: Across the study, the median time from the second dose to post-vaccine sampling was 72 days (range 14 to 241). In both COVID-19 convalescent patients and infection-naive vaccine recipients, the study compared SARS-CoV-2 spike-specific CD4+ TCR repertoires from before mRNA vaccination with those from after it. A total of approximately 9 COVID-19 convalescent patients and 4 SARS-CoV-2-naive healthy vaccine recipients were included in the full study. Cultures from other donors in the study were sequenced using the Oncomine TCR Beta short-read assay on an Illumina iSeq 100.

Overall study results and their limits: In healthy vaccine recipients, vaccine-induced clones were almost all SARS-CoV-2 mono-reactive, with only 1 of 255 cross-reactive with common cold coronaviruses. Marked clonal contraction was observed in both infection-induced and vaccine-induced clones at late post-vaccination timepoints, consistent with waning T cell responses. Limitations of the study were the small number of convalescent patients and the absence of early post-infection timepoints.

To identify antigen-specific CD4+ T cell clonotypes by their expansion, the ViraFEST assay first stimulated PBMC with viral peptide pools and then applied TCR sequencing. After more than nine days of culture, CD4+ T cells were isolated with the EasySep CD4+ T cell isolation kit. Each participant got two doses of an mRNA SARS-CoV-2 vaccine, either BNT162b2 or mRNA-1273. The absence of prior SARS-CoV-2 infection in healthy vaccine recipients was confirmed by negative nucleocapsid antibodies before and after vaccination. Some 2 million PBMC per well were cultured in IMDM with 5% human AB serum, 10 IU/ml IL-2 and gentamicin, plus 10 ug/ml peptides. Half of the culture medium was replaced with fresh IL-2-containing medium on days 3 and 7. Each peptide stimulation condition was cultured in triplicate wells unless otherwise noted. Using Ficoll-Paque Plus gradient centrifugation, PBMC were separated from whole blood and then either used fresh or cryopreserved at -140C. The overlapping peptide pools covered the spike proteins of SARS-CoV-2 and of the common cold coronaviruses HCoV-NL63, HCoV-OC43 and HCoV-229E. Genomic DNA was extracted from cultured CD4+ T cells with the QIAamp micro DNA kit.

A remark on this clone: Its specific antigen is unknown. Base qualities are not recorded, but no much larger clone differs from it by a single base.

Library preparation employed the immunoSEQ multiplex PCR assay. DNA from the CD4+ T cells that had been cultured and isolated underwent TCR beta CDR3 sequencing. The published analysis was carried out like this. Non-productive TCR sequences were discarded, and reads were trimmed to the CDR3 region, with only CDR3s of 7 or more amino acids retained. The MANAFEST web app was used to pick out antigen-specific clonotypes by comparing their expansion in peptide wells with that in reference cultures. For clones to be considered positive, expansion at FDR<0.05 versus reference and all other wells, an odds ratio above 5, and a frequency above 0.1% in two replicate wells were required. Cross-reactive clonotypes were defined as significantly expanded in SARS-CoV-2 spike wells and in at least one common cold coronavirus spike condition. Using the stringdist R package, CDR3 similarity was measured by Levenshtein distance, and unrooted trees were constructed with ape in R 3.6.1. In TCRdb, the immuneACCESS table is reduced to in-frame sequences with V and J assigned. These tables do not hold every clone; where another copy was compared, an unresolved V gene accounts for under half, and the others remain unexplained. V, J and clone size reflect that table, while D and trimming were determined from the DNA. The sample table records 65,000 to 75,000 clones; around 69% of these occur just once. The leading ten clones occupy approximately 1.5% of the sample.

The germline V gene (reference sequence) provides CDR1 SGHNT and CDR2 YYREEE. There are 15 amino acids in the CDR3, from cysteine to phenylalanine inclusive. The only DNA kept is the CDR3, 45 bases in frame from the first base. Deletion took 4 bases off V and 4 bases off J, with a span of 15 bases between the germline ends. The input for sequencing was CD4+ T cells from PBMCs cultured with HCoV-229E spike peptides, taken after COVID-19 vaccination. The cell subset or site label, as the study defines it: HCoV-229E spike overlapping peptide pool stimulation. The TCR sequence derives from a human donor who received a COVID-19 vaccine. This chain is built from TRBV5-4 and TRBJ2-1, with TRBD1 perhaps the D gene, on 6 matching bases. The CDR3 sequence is CASSLSRDKYNEQFF. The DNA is TGTGCCAGCAGCCTATCCCGGGACAAGTACAATGAGCAGTTCTTC.